Listed here are 28 T cell receptor beta chains from one sample, sequenced in a study of PD-L1 blockade in urothelial cancer. The assay was immunoSEQ multiplex PCR, and TCRdb's table has in-frame clones only and misses some. The repertoire holds under 100,000 clones, with around 80% as singletons. Source: PBMCs, taken around atezolizumab (anti-PD-L1) treatment. The receptors were sampled from a man between 65 and 85 years old with urothelial cancer.

The gene calls are TRBV9 and TRBJ2-4; TRBD1 matches at 7 bases. The CDR3 is 13 amino acids. Germline CDR1 SGDLS, CDR2 YYNGEE. V lost 3 bases to trimming and J lost 9 bases; unmatched junction nucleotides: 6. CDR3 coding DNA: TGTGCCAGCAGCGAGAGACCAGGGGGCATTCAGTACTTC. Translating it yields CASSERPGGIQYF.

The chain combines TRBV30 with TRBJ2-2; D is possibly TRBD2 (6 bases). Per germline, CDR1 GTSNPN and CDR2 SVGIG (reference sequence). Trimming left V 0 bases short and J 6 bases short, with 11 bases between. The CDR3 has 14 amino acids. CDR3 DNA sequence: TGTGCCTGGAGTGTATACTCGGGGGCCGGGGAGCTGTTTTTT. Its protein is CAWSVYSGAGELFF. Complete variable domain (other parts from reference TRBV30 and TRBJ2-2): SQTIHQWPATLVQPVGSPLSLECTVEGTSNPNLYWYRQAAGRGLQLLFYSVGIGQISSEVPQNLSASRPQDRQFILSSKKLLLSDSGFYLCAWSVYSGAGELFFGEGSRLTVL.

In this sample, this clone turned up a few times. CDR3 nucleotides: TGTGCCAGCAGCCGTCTTGCGGCCGCCGGAGGCTACACCTTC. Its protein is CASSRLAAAGGYTF. The gene calls are TRBV7-8 and TRBJ1-2; unclear D gene. This CDR3 has 14 amino acids. Germline assignment: CDR1 SGHVS and CDR2 FQNEAQ. Trimming removed 5 bases from V and 8 bases from J, with 18 bases in between.

This clone was found once. The CDR3 nucleotides read TGTGCCAGCAGTCCGGTGAGACAGGGGTACAATGAGCAGTTCTTC. Translating gives CASSPVRQGYNEQFF. The chain uses TRBV6-5 and TRBJ2-1; TRBD1 matches at 8 bases. With V trimmed by 5 bases and J by 4 bases, 7 bases remained unmatched. The length of the CDR3 is 15 residues. Germline V gene sequence: CDR1 MNHEY, CDR2 SVGAGI.

The chain recombines TRBV10-2 with TRBJ2-1; 14 bases line up with TRBD2. CDR1 and CDR2 (germline): WSHSY, SAAADI. V shed 5 bases, J shed 6 bases, and the junction held 9 bases outside the gene matches. The length of the CDR3 is 17 residues. As DNA, the CDR3 is TGCGCCAGCAGTCGGACTAGCGGGGGGCCATTTTCCAATGAGCAGTTCTTC. Translating it yields CASSRTSGGPFSNEQFF.

The chain uses TRBV11-3 and TRBJ2-7; perhaps TRBD1 as D (5 bases). The ends were cut back, 2 bases at V and 2 bases at J, with 10 bases in the middle. This CDR3 has 14 amino acids. Per germline, CDR1 SGHNT and CDR2 YENEEA. The CDR3 sequence is CASSLTQGTYEQYF. The CDR3 DNA sequence: TGTGCCAGCAGCTTAACGCAGGGCACCTACGAGCAGTACTTC.

The V call is TRBV5-1, the J call TRBJ2-7; TRBD2 matches 10 bases. Looked up from germline, CDR1 is SGHRS and CDR2 is YFSETQ. The CDR3 length is 17 residues. With 0 bases clipped from V and 3 bases from J, the junction kept 9 bases outside the gene matches. The CDR3 bases are TGCGCCAGCAGCTTGGGGGGGCTAGCGGGAGCGGGCTACGAGCAGTACTTC. Translation: CASSLGGLAGAGYEQYF.

This clone showed up just once. The rearrangement joins TRBV11-2 to TRBJ2-1; TRBD2 matches at 11 bases. The CDR3 runs 17 residues. V shed 5 bases and J 5 bases; nucleotides not matched to a gene: 11. Per the germline V gene, CDR1 is SGHAT and CDR2 is FQNNGV. Here the CDR3 reads CASSPKRTSGHNNEQFF. In nucleotides, the CDR3 is TGTGCCAGCAGCCCAAAGAGGACTAGCGGGCATAACAATGAGCAGTTCTTC.

The V call is TRBV9, the J call TRBJ1-2; maybe TRBD1 (6 bases). This CDR3 is 14 amino acids long. Trimming removed 6 bases at V and 5 bases at J, with 17 bases between. CDR1 and CDR2 (germline): SGDLS, YYNGEE. The CDR3 bases are TGTGCCAGCACCCCTGGAATAGGGGGATATGGCTACACCTTC. It yields the protein CASTPGIGGYGYTF.

This clone turned up a few times. The CDR3 region is CASSQVTGDNEKLFF. In nucleotides, the CDR3 is TGCGCCAGCAGCCAAGTGACAGGGGATAATGAAAAACTGTTTTTT. The V gene is TRBV4-1, the J gene TRBJ1-4; 8 bases align to TRBD1. The V gene end was trimmed by 1 base and the J gene end by 4 bases; junction bases not matched to a gene: 2. The CDR3 spans 15 residues. Germline V gene lookup returns CDR1 MGHRA and CDR2 YSYEKL.

Here the CDR3 DNA reads TGTGCCAGCAGCGTTGGACAGCTCAATGAGCAGTTCTTC. Its translation is CASSVGQLNEQFF. This chain connects TRBV5-4 to TRBJ2-1; D possibly corresponds to TRBD1 (6 bases). Trimming cost V 4 bases and J 6 bases, with 11 bases left between them. The germline gives CDR1 SGHNT, CDR2 YYREEE (reference sequence). The CDR3 length is 13 residues.

The chain recombines TRBV7-2 with TRBJ1-2, with D unclear. Germline CDR1 reads SGHTA; CDR2 reads FQGNSA. Trimming took 7 bases from V and 8 from J, leaving 20 bases between them. This CDR3 has 14 residues. The CDR3 loop reads CASTLAVGSQGYTF. CDR3 DNA sequence: TGTGCCAGCACCCTGGCGGTCGGGAGTCAGGGCTACACCTTC.

The genes are TRBV6-5 and TRBJ1-1; no firm D call. The CDR3 covers 13 residues. V lost 4 bases, J lost 0 bases, and 6 bases lay in between. Germline V gives CDR1 MNHEY, CDR2 SVGAGI. The CDR3 nucleotides read TGTGCCAGCAGTTTGAGTTTGAACACTGAAGCTTTCTTT. Amino acids: CASSLSLNTEAFF.

This rearrangement joins TRBV5-1 to TRBJ2-3, with D unclear. This CDR3 region has 15 residues. V lost 0 bases, J lost 2 bases, and 10 bases lay in between. Looked up from germline, CDR1 is SGHRS and CDR2 is YFSETQ. Written as DNA, the CDR3 is TGCGCCAGCAGCTTGGTGGGCACAACCACAGATACGCAGTATTTT. As protein: CASSLVGTTTDTQYF.

The genes are TRBV19 and TRBJ1-2, with 7 bases lining up with TRBD1. The CDR3 runs to 14 residues. After removal of 4 bases from V and 7 bases from J, the junction contained 9 bases not matched to a gene. Germline V CDR1 and CDR2: LNHDA, SQIVND (reference sequence). CDR3 sequence (DNA): TGTGCCAGTAGTACCACCAGACAGGGAGTTGGCTACACCTTC. Translation gives CASSTTRQGVGYTF.

This chain links TRBV5-1 with TRBJ1-1, with D possibly TRBD1 on 6 matching bases. CDR1 is SGHRS, CDR2 YFSETQ, per germline. The V and J ends lost 4 bases and 0 bases respectively, with 13 bases between them. The CDR3 consists of 15 residues. The CDR3 DNA reads as TGCGCCAGCAGCAACAGGGTTGCCCTGAACACTGAAGCTTTCTTT. This sequence encodes CASSNRVALNTEAFF. The full variable domain, rest sourced from reference TRBV5-1 and TRBJ1-1, is KAGVTQTPRYLIKTRGQQVTLSCSPISGHRSVSWYQQTPGQGLQFLFEYFSETQRNKGNFPGRFSGRQFSNSRSEMNVSTLELGDSALYLCASSNRVALNTEAFFGQGTRLTVV.

The chain has TRBV2 and TRBJ1-5, with 9 nucleotides matching TRBD1. CDR3 length: 16 residues. Germline V gene lookup returns CDR1 SNHLY and CDR2 FYNNEI. V shed 3 bases and J 3 bases; nucleotides not matched to a gene: 6. The CDR3 DNA reads TGTGCCAGCAGTGAGCGACGGACAGGGGCCAATCAGCCCCAGCATTTT. This codes for CASSERRTGANQPQHF.

This clone was picked up a small number of times. The rearrangement links TRBV4-1 to TRBJ1-2; TRBD1 might be the D (5 bases). CDR1 is MGHRA, CDR2 YSYEKL, per germline. V was clipped by 2 bases and J by 3 bases, with 13 bases between them. The CDR3 sequence is 15 residues long. The CDR3 loop reads CASSQQATDHYGYTF. DNA for the CDR3: TGCGCCAGCAGCCAACAGGCGACAGACCACTATGGCTACACCTTC.

The V call is TRBV4-1, the J call TRBJ1-1; TRBD1 matches 8 bases. This CDR3 spans 13 amino acids. Germline trimming cut 1 base from V and 8 bases from J; bases unmatched to any gene: 3. CDR1 and CDR2 (germline): MGHRA, YSYEKL. The DNA of the CDR3 is TGCGCCAGCAGCCAAGTCGGACAGGGAGAAGCTTTCTTT. It encodes CASSQVGQGEAFF.

This clone has a handful of counts. The gene calls are TRBV5-6 and TRBJ2-7; TRBD2 might be the D (5 bases). The germline gives CDR1 SGHDT, CDR2 YYEEEE. The CDR3 length is 14 residues. V was trimmed by 0 bases and J by 5 bases, leaving 12 bases between them. The CDR3 loop is CASSLEEVLDEQYF. Here the CDR3 DNA reads TGTGCCAGCAGCTTGGAGGAGGTTCTGGACGAGCAGTACTTC.

This chain links TRBV11-2 with TRBJ2-5; TRBD2 matches at 9 bases. V shed 4 bases and J 2 bases; nucleotides not matched to a gene: 11. The germline V gene has CDR1 SGHAT and CDR2 FQNNGV. This CDR3 has 17 residues. CDR3 DNA: TGTGCCAGCAGCTCACCCGGGAAGCGGGAGGCGCAAGAGACCCAGTACTTC. Protein sequence: CASSSPGKREAQETQYF.

This chain joins TRBV7-2 and TRBJ2-4; D not certain. The V gene lost 0 bases and the J gene lost 5 bases, with 5 bases spanning the gap. The CDR3 extends over 13 amino acids. Germline CDR1 reads SGHTA; CDR2 reads FQGNSA. As DNA, the CDR3 is TGTGCCAGCAGCTTAGCCGCGGAAAACATTCAGTACTTC. It codes for CASSLAAENIQYF.

This clone was counted ten times or more. The genes are TRBV5-1 and TRBJ2-1; 9 bases are a match to TRBD1. The CDR3 extends over 14 amino acids. Trimming cost V 2 bases and J 6 bases; bases outside gene matches: 3. Germline CDR1 is SGHRS and CDR2 is YFSETQ. The CDR3 sequence: CASSLRQGGNEQFF. The DNA of the CDR3 is TGCGCCAGCAGCTTAAGACAGGGGGGCAATGAGCAGTTCTTC.

The rearrangement joins TRBV7-6 to TRBJ2-7; the D is unclear. Trimming removed 5 bases from V and 5 bases from J, with 7 bases in between. Germline CDR1 reads SGHVS; CDR2 reads FNYEAQ. The CDR3 is made up of 11 amino acids. CDR3 nucleotide sequence: TGTGCCAGCAGCCCTGGAGACGAGCAGTACTTC. As protein: CASSPGDEQYF.

This sequence joins TRBV10-3 and TRBJ1-2; 9 bases are a match to TRBD1. V trimming: 3 bases; J trimming: 3 bases; junction bases outside the gene matches: 2. Germline V CDR1 and CDR2: ENHRY, SYGVKD. This CDR3 has 14 amino acids. The CDR3, as DNA: TGTGCCATCAGTGAAGGACAGGGGTACTATGGCTACACCTTC. Translation gives CAISEGQGYYGYTF.

Only one count was recorded for this clone. The chain joins TRBV6-1 to TRBJ2-5; 10 nucleotides match TRBD2. The length of the CDR3 is 15 residues. V lost 8 bases and J lost 3; bases outside the gene matches: 9. Looked up from germline, CDR1 is MNHNS and CDR2 is SASEGT. The CDR3 coding sequence is TGTGCCAGCGTCAAAGCGGGAGGGCCGGAAGAGACCCAGTACTTC. This translates into CASVKAGGPEETQYF.

This clone occurred a few times. The V and J genes are TRBV5-1 and TRBJ2-1, with D perhaps TRBD1 (6 bases). CDR3 length: 14 residues. The V and J ends lost 0 bases and 5 bases respectively, with 9 bases between them. Germline loops: CDR1 SGHRS, CDR2 YFSETQ. The CDR3 nucleotides read TGCGCCAGCAGCTTGGCCGGGACAAACAATGAGCAGTTCTTC. Translation gives CASSLAGTNNEQFF.

Here the CDR3 reads CASSRGHSQETQYF. As DNA, the CDR3 is TGTGCCAGCAGCCGAGGACATAGCCAAGAGACCCAGTACTTC. This rearrangement joins TRBV6-1 to TRBJ2-5; weak D call: TRBD1 (5 bases). The CDR3 loop spans 14 amino acids. Per germline, CDR1 MNHNS and CDR2 SASEGT. V lost 6 bases to trimming and J lost 1 base, with 12 bases between them.